Shown below are 5 T cell receptor beta chains from a single sample sequenced in a study of cytomegalovirus exposure and HLA in healthy donors (dated by TCRdb to about 2017). Receptor amplification or capture employed the immunoSEQ multiplex PCR assay. For the multiplex PCR, a mixture combining 60 forward primers for TCR Vbeta segments and 13 reverse primers for TCR Jbeta segments was used. Imported from immuneACCESS, the table was reduced by TCRdb to in-frame sequences with V and J called. These copies leave out some clones; in studies compared against another copy, an unresolved V gene accounts for under half, and the cause of the remainder is not known. This sample is represented by approximately 140,000 clones; 80% to 85% of them were singletons. The top ten hold over 1% of the sample. Sequenced: PBMCs. The receptors were gathered from a boy aged 5-17 years in good health and CMV-seronegative.

This clone was seen just once. This rearrangement joins TRBV2 to TRBJ2-5; 8 nucleotides align to TRBD2. The CDR3 runs 16 residues. The germline V gene has CDR1 SNHLY and CDR2 FYNNEI. V shed 1 base, J shed 5 bases, and the junction held 9 bases outside the gene matches. As DNA, the CDR3 is TGTGCCAGCAGTGAAGGGACGGGAGGGCTCCGGGAGACCCAGTACTTC. Amino acids: CASSEGTGGLRETQYF.

The chain uses TRBV13 and TRBJ2-3; no clear D gene. The CDR3 sequence is 12 residues long. V lost 4 bases and J 1 base, leaving 3 bases between the germline ends. Germline loops: CDR1 PRHDT, CDR2 FYEKMQ (reference sequence). CDR3 DNA: TGTGCCAGCAGCTCCGGCACAGATACGCAGTATTTT. It codes for CASSSGTDTQYF.

V and J are TRBV7-8 and TRBJ2-7, with TRBD2 matching over 9 bases. The CDR3 is 16 amino acids. Germline assignment: CDR1 SGHVS and CDR2 FQNEAQ. Trimming removed 1 base from V and 1 base from J; junction bases left unmatched: 5. Here the CDR3 reads CASSLVLAGSSYEQYF. The CDR3 DNA reads as TGTGCCAGCAGCTTAGTACTAGCGGGTTCTTCCTACGAGCAGTACTTC.

This clone has just a few counts. This rearrangement joins TRBV4-3 to TRBJ2-3; 7 bases line up with TRBD2. CDR1 and CDR2 from the germline V gene are LGHNA and YSLEER. Germline trimming cut 0 bases from V and 8 bases from J; bases unmatched to any gene: 5. The CDR3 sequence is 14 residues long. Here the CDR3 reads CASSQDRGDGTQYF. The CDR3 nucleotides read TGCGCCAGCAGCCAAGATCGGGGGGATGGTACGCAGTATTTT.

This clone was picked up one time. The chain couples TRBV27 to TRBJ2-1; 15 nucleotides agree with TRBD2. The trim removed 4 bases at V and 10 bases at J, leaving 2 bases unmatched. Per germline, CDR1 MNHEY and CDR2 SMNVEV (reference sequence). This CDR3 is 14 amino acids long. CDR3 in amino acids: CASSSGTSGREQFF. The CDR3 nucleotides read TGTGCCAGCAGTTCTGGGACTAGCGGGAGGGAGCAGTTCTTC.